This T cell receptor (beta chain) originates from a study of cytomegalovirus exposure and HLA in healthy donors. Study-level results: A further, later analysis showed that HLA-associated TCR beta chains (compared with equally common others) were more clonally expanded.

Primers: 60 Vbeta forward and 13 Jbeta reverse. The protocol was immunoSEQ multiplex PCR, while the TCRdb copy is restricted to in-frame clones and leaves out a portion. The sample features approximately 200,000 clones, with approximately 0.74% in its top ten. This CDR3 spans 14 amino acids. Trimming stripped 3 bases from V and 8 bases from J, with 14 bases between. The germline V gene encodes CDR1 SGHDT and CDR2 YYEEEE. In regard to this clone: Its antigen remains unknown.

The clonotype was recovered from a boy between 10 and 17 years old in good health and CMV-seronegative. The material sequenced was PBMCs. This chain links TRBV5-6 with TRBJ1-4; D remains ambiguous. The CDR3 reads CASSSAAVLEKLFF. The CDR3 DNA reads TGTGCCAGCAGCTCGGCGGCGGTGTTGGAAAAACTGTTTTTT.